The 6 T cell receptor beta chains below were found in one sample sequenced in a study of T cell repertoires and HLA-DP antigens. These receptors' targets are unknown. Here immunoSEQ multiplex PCR was the method, and the copy in TCRdb shows in-frame clones only, minus some. The sample contains over 100,000 clones, roughly 92% of which appear only once. The sequenced sample consisted of CD4+ T cells from PBMCs. All receptors come from a woman in her late teens or twenties in good health and CMV-seronegative.

The rearrangement links TRBV29-1 to TRBJ1-2; tentative D call: TRBD1 (6 bases). The germline gives CDR1 SQVTM, CDR2 ANQGSEA. CDR3 length equals 11 residues. V was shortened by 1 base and J by 8 bases, with 8 bases between the two germline ends. This CDR3 is CSVEGQGGYTF. For the CDR3, the DNA is TGCAGCGTTGAAGGGCAGGGGGGCTACACCTTC.

The V and J genes are TRBV11-2 and TRBJ1-2, with 8 nucleotides matching TRBD1. Germline assignment: CDR1 SGHAT and CDR2 FQNNGV. J lost 7 bases, V lost 5 bases, and 12 bases had no gene match. This CDR3 is 15 amino acids long. In DNA, the CDR3 is TGTGCCAGCAGCCCACTCCGGGACAGGAGATTTGGCTACACCTTC. This gives the protein CASSPLRDRRFGYTF.

V is TRBV6-1 and J is TRBJ1-3; D not resolved. With 2 bases removed from V and 9 bases from J, the gap between germline ends came to 14 bases. The CDR3 runs to 14 residues. CDR1 is MNHNS and CDR2 is SASEGT in the germline V gene. This CDR3 reads CASSEKVTQATIYF. CDR3 bases: TGTGCCAGCAGTGAAAAGGTAACGCAGGCCACCATATATTTT.

The chain couples TRBV19 to TRBJ2-2; D remains ambiguous. V gave up 0 bases and J gave up 3 bases, with 5 bases separating them. The germline CDR1 and CDR2 sequences are LNHDA and SQIVND (reference sequence). The CDR3 has 14 amino acids. CDR3 sequence: CASSIEPDTGELFF. CDR3 coding DNA: TGTGCCAGTAGTATAGAACCCGACACCGGGGAGCTGTTTTTT. The variable domain in full, with the rest retrieved from reference TRBV19 and TRBJ2-2, is DGGITQSPKYLFRKEGQNVTLSCEQNLNHDAMYWYRQDPGQGLRLIYYSQIVNDFQKGDIAEGYSVSREKKESFPLTVTSAQKNPTAFYLCASSIEPDTGELFFGEGSRLTVL.

The J gene is TRBJ2-5, the V gene TRBV10-3; 9 nucleotides agree with TRBD1. The germline V gene has CDR1 ENHRY and CDR2 SYGVKD. The CDR3 has 14 amino acids. V lost 3 bases and J lost 4; bases outside the gene matches: 3. For the CDR3, the DNA is TGTGCCATCAGTGAAGGGACAGGGACAGAGACCCAGTACTTC. Translation gives CAISEGTGTETQYF.

This clone has only one observation. V and J are TRBV19 and TRBJ1-5, with 10 nucleotides matching TRBD1. Germline V gene data show CDR1 as LNHDA and CDR2 as SQIVND (reference sequence). V shed 7 bases, J shed 4 bases, and the junction held 4 bases outside the gene matches. This CDR3 comprises 14 residues. This CDR3 is CASTRGQGNQPQHF. The CDR3 region has the DNA TGTGCCAGTACCAGGGGACAGGGGAATCAGCCCCAGCATTTT. Looking up the rest from reference TRBV19 and TRBJ1-5 gives the full variable domain: DGGITQSPKYLFRKEGQNVTLSCEQNLNHDAMYWYRQDPGQGLRLIYYSQIVNDFQKGDIAEGYSVSREKKESFPLTVTSAQKNPTAFYLCASTRGQGNQPQHFGDGTRLSIL.